This entry concerns a single T cell receptor beta chain. The sample belongs to a study of shared clonotypes between healthy human individuals. Sequencing used immunoSEQ multiplex PCR; TCRdb keeps in-frame clones, though not all of them. Here the sample spans about 1.4 million clones, 96% being singletons. There are 18 residues in the CDR3. The V segment lost 3 bases and the J segment 8 bases; nucleotides outside the gene matches: 16. CDR1 is WSHSY and CDR2 is SAAADI in the germline V gene. The TCR was taken from a man aged 30-40 years in good health. The sequencing input was naive CD4+ T cells sorted from blood. Subset of the sample: CD45RA+ positively selected. This chain uses TRBV10-2 with TRBJ1-4, with 9 bases matching TRBD1. The CDR3 DNA follows: TGCGCCAGCAGTGATGGTCGGACAGGGGTCCTTCTGCGGGAAAAACTGTTTTTT. Protein sequence: CASSDGRTGVLLREKLFF.